The 19 T cell receptor beta chains listed next were all sequenced from one sample in a study of blood T cell repertoires in COVID-19. Sequenced by immunoSEQ multiplex PCR; TCRdb stores in-frame clones only, minus some. The profile shows fewer than 150,000 clones, about four fifths of them singletons. The source material was peripheral blood. These TCRs come from a human donor in a cohort sampled during active COVID-19.

V gene TRBV5-4 combines with J gene TRBJ2-6, with TRBD1 matching 7 bases. The length of the CDR3 is 15 residues. Trimming took 9 bases from V and 0 from J; bases not matched to a gene: 6. The germline V gene has CDR1 SGHNT and CDR2 YYREEE (reference sequence). For the CDR3, the DNA is TGTGCCACTGACAGGGTGAACTCTGGGGCCAACGTCCTGACTTTC. This translates into CATDRVNSGANVLTF.

The gene calls are TRBV15 and TRBJ1-2; 9 bases match TRBD1. Trimming at V came to 4 bases and at J to 4 bases, leaving 7 bases not matched to a gene. The CDR3 length is 15 residues. The germline gives CDR1 LNHNV, CDR2 YYDKDF (reference sequence). Here the CDR3 reads CATSTRTGVLYGYTF. Here the CDR3 DNA reads TGTGCCACCAGCACCCGGACAGGGGTCCTCTATGGCTACACCTTC.

The gene calls are TRBV2 and TRBJ1-4; TRBD1 aligns across 9 bases. This CDR3 is 14 amino acids long. With 5 bases clipped from V and 5 bases from J, the junction kept 3 bases outside the gene matches. Germline lookup yields CDR1 SNHLY and CDR2 FYNNEI. CDR3: CASSRGTGNEKLFF. CDR3 coding DNA: TGTGCCAGCAGTCGCGGGACAGGGAATGAAAAACTGTTTTTT.

This sequence joins TRBV6-5 and TRBJ1-2, with D uncertain. This CDR3 comprises 11 residues. Trimming stripped 10 bases from V and 7 bases from J, with 13 bases between. Germline lookup yields CDR1 MNHEY and CDR2 SVGAGI. The CDR3 DNA is TGTGCCATCAGACGAGGCTCTGGCTACACCTTC. Protein: CAIRRGSGYTF.

The chain is built from TRBV19 and TRBJ1-2; 10 bases are shared with TRBD1. J lost 4 bases, V lost 3 bases, and 5 bases had no gene match. This CDR3 region has 15 residues. CDR1 is LNHDA, CDR2 SQIVND, per germline (reference sequence). The CDR3 region has the DNA TGTGCCAGTAGTATTGACAGGGGGCAAGGCTATGGCTACACCTTC. Translating it yields CASSIDRGQGYGYTF.

The chain has TRBV6-2 or TRBV6-3 and TRBJ1-2; D is perhaps TRBD1 (6 bases). In germline, CDR1 is MNHEY, CDR2 SVGEGT. The CDR3 covers 15 residues. The ends were cut back, 5 bases at V and 4 bases at J, with 17 bases in the middle. The CDR3 nucleotides read TGTGCCAGCAGTCGGACAGAACCTCCTTTCTATGGCTACACCTTC. Its protein is CASSRTEPPFYGYTF.

V and J are TRBV7-9 and TRBJ2-7, with TRBD1 matching 9 bases. From germline, CDR1 is SEHNR and CDR2 FQNEAQ (reference sequence). This CDR3 comprises 15 residues. V shed 2 bases and J 2 bases; nucleotides not matched to a gene: 4. The CDR3 reads CASSLSGTGPYEQYF. CDR3 nucleotide sequence: TGTGCCAGCAGCTTATCTGGGACAGGGCCCTACGAGCAGTACTTC.

The V gene is TRBV28, the J gene TRBJ2-4, with unresolved D. Germline V gives CDR1 MDHEN, CDR2 SYDVKM. This CDR3 comprises 13 residues. Deletions cut 8 bases from V and 0 bases from J, with 8 bases between. The CDR3 spells CASLSLAKNIQYF. The CDR3 DNA is TGTGCCAGCCTCTCCCTAGCCAAAAACATTCAGTACTTC. The complete variable domain, with remaining parts taken from reference TRBV28 and TRBJ2-4, reads DVKVTQSSRYLVKRTGEKVFLECVQDMDHENMFWYRQDPGLGLRLIYFSYDVKMKEKGDIPEGYSVSREKKERFSLILESASTNQTSMYLCASLSLAKNIQYFGAGTRLSVL.

This chain connects TRBV2 to TRBJ1-2; 8 nucleotides match TRBD1. V lost 6 bases to trimming and J lost 0 bases; unmatched junction nucleotides: 6. Germline V lookup: CDR1 SNHLY, CDR2 FYNNEI. The CDR3 runs to 15 residues. The CDR3 DNA sequence: TGTGCCAGCAGCAGTATACAGGGGGCTAACTATGGCTACACCTTC. This sequence encodes CASSSIQGANYGYTF.

The rearrangement joins TRBV19 to TRBJ1-2, with D maybe TRBD1 (5 bases). This CDR3 spans 16 amino acids. Trimming pared 5 bases from V and 0 bases from J, leaving 16 bases between. Germline loops: CDR1 LNHDA, CDR2 SQIVND (reference sequence). The CDR3 sequence: CASSLGREGTNYGYTF. In nucleotides, the CDR3 is TGTGCCAGTAGTCTCGGCAGGGAGGGGACTAACTATGGCTACACCTTC.

The chain joins TRBV6-4 to TRBJ1-5; TRBD1 agrees at 8 bases. J was trimmed by 6 bases and V by 3 bases; bases with no gene match: 1. Germline CDR1 and CDR2: MRHNA and SNTAGT. The CDR3 covers 13 residues. The CDR3 here is CASSEGTGQPQHF. As DNA, the CDR3 is TGTGCCAGCAGTGAAGGGACAGGTCAGCCCCAGCATTTT.

The chain joins TRBV7-3 to TRBJ2-7; D is possibly TRBD2 (5 bases). The ends were cut back, 4 bases at V and 7 bases at J, with 14 bases in the middle. Germline V gene lookup returns CDR1 SGHTA and CDR2 FQGTGA. The CDR3 loop spans 13 amino acids. This chain's CDR3 is CASSSDGVGEQYF. CDR3 sequence (DNA): TGTGCCAGCAGCTCGGACGGGGTAGGGGAGCAGTACTTC. The whole variable domain, remainder taken from reference TRBV7-3 and TRBJ2-7, is GAGVSQTPSNKVTEKGKYVELRCDPISGHTALYWYRQSLGQGPEFLIYFQGTGAADDSGLPNDRFFAVRPEGSVSTLKIQRTERGDSAVYLCASSSDGVGEQYFGPGTRLTVT.

This clone was observed once. This chain uses TRBV5-1 with TRBJ2-1; 10 positions match TRBD2. J gave up 6 bases and V 4 bases, and 13 bases lay outside the gene matches. Germline CDR1 is SGHRS and CDR2 is YFSETQ. This CDR3 is built from 17 residues. The CDR3 is CASSPLGASGGLNEQFF. The CDR3 DNA reads as TGCGCCAGCAGCCCCCTCGGGGCTAGCGGGGGACTCAATGAGCAGTTCTTC.

The chain recombines TRBV6-5 with TRBJ1-2, with TRBD1 as a possible D gene (5 bases). The CDR3 length is 14 residues. Germline values: CDR1 MNHEY, CDR2 SVGAGI. Trimming stripped 6 bases from V and 5 bases from J, with 16 bases between. The CDR3 nucleotides are TGTGCCAGCAGGGGGTCGGGGGGTTTATATGGCTACACCTTC. Encoded protein: CASRGSGGLYGYTF.

CDR3 residues: CSASWTQANTGELFF. The CDR3 DNA reads as TGCAGTGCTAGTTGGACTCAGGCGAACACCGGGGAGCTGTTTTTT. V gene TRBV20-1 combines with J gene TRBJ2-2, with D tentatively TRBD2 (5 bases). With 3 bases removed from V and 0 bases from J, the gap between germline ends came to 11 bases. The CDR3 consists of 15 residues. Germline lookup yields CDR1 DFQATT and CDR2 SNEGSKA (reference sequence).

The chain recombines TRBV7-2 with TRBJ2-7, with a weak D call TRBD1 (5 bases). Deletions cut 1 base from V and 6 bases from J, with 7 bases between. Looked up from germline, CDR1 is SGHTA and CDR2 is FQGNSA. The CDR3 length is 12 residues. For the CDR3, the DNA is TGTGCCAGCAGCTTAGAGGGGTTCGAGCAGTACTTC. This codes for CASSLEGFEQYF.

This clone was seen just once. This chain connects TRBV28 to TRBJ2-5, with TRBD1 identical over 11 bases. Germline CDR1 reads MDHEN; CDR2 reads SYDVKM. This CDR3 contains 15 residues. With 6 bases clipped from V and 5 bases from J, the junction kept 8 bases outside the gene matches. CDR3 in amino acids: CASRPGTGGYETQYF. The CDR3 nucleotides are TGTGCCAGCAGACCCGGGACAGGGGGGTACGAGACCCAGTACTTC. Together with reference TRBV28 and TRBJ2-5, the CDR3 gives the full variable domain: DVKVTQSSRYLVKRTGEKVFLECVQDMDHENMFWYRQDPGLGLRLIYFSYDVKMKEKGDIPEGYSVSREKKERFSLILESASTNQTSMYLCASRPGTGGYETQYFGPGTRLLVL.

The gene calls are TRBV28 and TRBJ2-7; 9 nucleotides agree with TRBD2. The germline gives CDR1 MDHEN, CDR2 SYDVKM. This CDR3 has 18 amino acids. Trimming cost V 6 bases and J 2 bases; bases outside gene matches: 17. The CDR3 nucleotides are TGTGCCAGCAGACCACCCGGGACTAGCTGGGCGAACGCCTACGAGCAGTACTTC. It specifies CASRPPGTSWANAYEQYF. The full variable domain, with the rest looked up from reference TRBV28 and TRBJ2-7, is DVKVTQSSRYLVKRTGEKVFLECVQDMDHENMFWYRQDPGLGLRLIYFSYDVKMKEKGDIPEGYSVSREKKERFSLILESASTNQTSMYLCASRPPGTSWANAYEQYFGPGTRLTVT.

The chain couples TRBV29-1 to TRBJ2-2, with 7 bases matching TRBD2. Per the germline V gene, CDR1 is SQVTM and CDR2 is ANQGSEA. The CDR3 runs 14 residues. After removal of 4 bases from V and 1 base from J, the junction contained 3 bases not matched to a gene. The CDR3 loop reads CSVARTRNTGELFF. CDR3 sequence (DNA): TGCAGCGTTGCCAGGACTAGGAACACCGGGGAGCTGTTTTTT.